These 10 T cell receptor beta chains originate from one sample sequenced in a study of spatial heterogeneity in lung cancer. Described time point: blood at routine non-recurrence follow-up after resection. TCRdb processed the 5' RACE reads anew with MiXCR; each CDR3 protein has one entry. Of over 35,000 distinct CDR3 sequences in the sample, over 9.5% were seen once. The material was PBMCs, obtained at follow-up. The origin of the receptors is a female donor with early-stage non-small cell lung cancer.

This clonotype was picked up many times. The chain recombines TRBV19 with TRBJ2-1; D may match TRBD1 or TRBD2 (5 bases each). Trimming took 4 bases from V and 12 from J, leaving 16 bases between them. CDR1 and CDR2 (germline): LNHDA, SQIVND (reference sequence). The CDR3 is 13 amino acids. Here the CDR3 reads CASSRGSPRGQFF. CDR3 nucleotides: TGTGCCAGTAGTAGGGGGAGCCCACGGGGGCAGTTCTTC.

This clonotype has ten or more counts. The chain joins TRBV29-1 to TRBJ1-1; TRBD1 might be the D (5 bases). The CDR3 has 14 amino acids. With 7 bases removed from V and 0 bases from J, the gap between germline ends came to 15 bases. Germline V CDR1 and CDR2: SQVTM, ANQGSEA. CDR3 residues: CSAPLRGMNTEAFF. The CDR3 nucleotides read TGCAGCGCGCCCCTCCGGGGGATGAACACTGAAGCTTTCTTT.

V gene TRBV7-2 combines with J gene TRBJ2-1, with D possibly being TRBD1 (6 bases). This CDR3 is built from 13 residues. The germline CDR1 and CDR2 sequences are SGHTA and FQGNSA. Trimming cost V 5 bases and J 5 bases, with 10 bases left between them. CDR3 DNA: TGTGCCAGCAGCCGCCGGACAGACAATGAGCAGTTCTTC. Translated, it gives CASSRRTDNEQFF.

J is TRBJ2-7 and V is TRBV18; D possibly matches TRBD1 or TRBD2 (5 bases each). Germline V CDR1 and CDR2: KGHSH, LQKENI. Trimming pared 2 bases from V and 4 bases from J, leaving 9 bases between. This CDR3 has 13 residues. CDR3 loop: CASSPTRGYEQYF. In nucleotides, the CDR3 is TGTGCCAGCTCACCAACGAGGGGATACGAGCAGTACTTC.

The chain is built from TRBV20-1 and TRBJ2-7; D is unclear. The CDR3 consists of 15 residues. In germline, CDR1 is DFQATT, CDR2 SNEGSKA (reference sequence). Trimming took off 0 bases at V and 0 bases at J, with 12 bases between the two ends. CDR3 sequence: CSARDPATSSYEQYF. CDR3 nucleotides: TGCAGTGCTAGAGATCCCGCGACAAGCTCCTACGAGCAGTACTTC.

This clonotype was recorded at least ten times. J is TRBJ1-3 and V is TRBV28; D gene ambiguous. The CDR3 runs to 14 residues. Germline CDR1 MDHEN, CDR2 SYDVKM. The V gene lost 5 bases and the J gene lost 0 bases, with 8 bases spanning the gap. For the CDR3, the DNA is TGTGCCAGCAGTCCCTATAGCTCTGGAAACACCATATATTTT. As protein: CASSPYSSGNTIYF.

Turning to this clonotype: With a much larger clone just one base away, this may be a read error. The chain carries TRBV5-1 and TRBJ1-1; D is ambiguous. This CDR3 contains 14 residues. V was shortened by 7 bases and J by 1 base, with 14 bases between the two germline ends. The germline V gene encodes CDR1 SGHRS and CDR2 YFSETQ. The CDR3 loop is CASSSRKGNTEAFF. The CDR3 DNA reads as TGCGCCAGCTCCTCCCGCAAGGGGAACACTGAAGCTTTCTTT.

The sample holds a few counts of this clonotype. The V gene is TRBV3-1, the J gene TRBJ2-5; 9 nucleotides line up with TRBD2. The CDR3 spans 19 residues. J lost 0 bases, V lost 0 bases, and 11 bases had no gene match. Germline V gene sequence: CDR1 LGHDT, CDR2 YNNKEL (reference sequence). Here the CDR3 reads CASSQDRRVAGVNQETQYF. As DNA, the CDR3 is TGTGCCAGCAGCCAAGATCGGAGGGTAGCGGGGGTCAACCAAGAGACCCAGTACTTC.

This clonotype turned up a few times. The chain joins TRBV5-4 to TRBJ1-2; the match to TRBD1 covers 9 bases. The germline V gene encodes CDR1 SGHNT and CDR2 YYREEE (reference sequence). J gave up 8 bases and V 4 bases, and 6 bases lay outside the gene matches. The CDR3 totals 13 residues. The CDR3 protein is CASSVQGASGYTF. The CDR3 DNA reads TGTGCCAGCAGCGTACAGGGGGCGTCCGGCTACACCTTC.

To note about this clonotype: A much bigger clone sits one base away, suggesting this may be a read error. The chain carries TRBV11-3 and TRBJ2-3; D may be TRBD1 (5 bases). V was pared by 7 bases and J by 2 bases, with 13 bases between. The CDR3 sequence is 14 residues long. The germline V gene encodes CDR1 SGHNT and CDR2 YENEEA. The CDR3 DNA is TGTGCCAGCACCTCCCGACAGAACACAGATACGCAGTATTTT. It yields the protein CASTSRQNTDTQYF.